This T cell receptor (beta chain) was identified in a study of response to subunit inactivated influenza vaccine. Study-wide results and caveats: The authors suggested that few new T cells are recruited per seasonal influenza vaccination.

The count of this clonotype is one. What it binds is unknown. Germline-derived CDR1 and CDR2 are SGHTA and FQGTGA. Trimming at V came to 5 bases and at J to 6 bases, leaving 2 bases not matched to a gene. The length of the CDR3 is 14 residues. TCRdb passed the RT-PCR reads through MiXCR, listing each CDR3 protein once. This table holds about 700,000 distinct CDR3 sequences, about 15% found once. This chain joins TRBV7-3 and TRBJ2-2; 11 bases agree with TRBD1. The sequence was collected from a man over 45 who received an inactivated influenza vaccine. The sequencing here drew on PBMCs from blood, taken approximately 12 days after vaccination. CDR3 DNA sequence: TGTGCCAGCAGCCGGACAGGGGGCCCCGGGGAGCTGTTTTTT. The encoded protein is CASSRTGGPGELFF.